These 19 T cell receptor beta chains were all obtained from the same sample, sequenced in a study of OX40 agonist ivuxolimab in advanced cancers. Sequencing used immunoSEQ multiplex PCR; TCRdb keeps in-frame clones, though not all of them. Of some 77,000 clones in the sample, about 91% are singletons; the top ten hold approximately 2.8%. The sequencing used CD4+ or CD8+ T cells sorted from blood, collected in a trial of the OX40 agonist ivuxolimab. The receptor source for this set is an adult with an advanced solid tumor such as melanoma, head and neck, liver or kidney cancer.

The chain joins TRBV11-2 to TRBJ2-3; D ambiguous. This CDR3 comprises 13 residues. V was pared by 1 base and J by 11 bases, with 13 bases between. CDR1 SGHAT and CDR2 FQNNGV come from the germline V gene. DNA of the CDR3: TGTGCCAGCAGCTTAGTGGGTAACTGGGGGCAGTATTTT. Encoded protein: CASSLVGNWGQYF.

The CDR3: CASSGTGGVEQYF. The CDR3 nucleotides read TGCGCCAGCAGCGGGACAGGGGGCGTCGAGCAGTACTTC. V is TRBV5-1 and J is TRBJ2-7; 12 bases align to TRBD1. CDR1 and CDR2 from the germline V gene are SGHRS and YFSETQ. The CDR3 totals 13 residues. Germline trimming cut 4 bases from V and 6 bases from J; bases unmatched to any gene: 2.

The genes are TRBV10-1 and TRBJ2-1, with 9 positions matching TRBD2. This CDR3 is built from 14 residues. Trimming at V came to 4 bases and at J to 10 bases, leaving 8 bases not matched to a gene. Germline assignment: CDR1 WNHNN and CDR2 SYGVQD (reference sequence). The CDR3 reads CASSGPGTSSEQFF. The CDR3 DNA reads TGCGCCAGCAGTGGGCCCGGGACTAGCAGCGAGCAGTTCTTC.

In its sample, this clone was seen once. The gene calls are TRBV4-2 and TRBJ2-2; D remains ambiguous. The CDR3 covers 14 residues. The germline V and J ends were trimmed by 3 bases and 2 bases, with 7 bases remaining between them. CDR1 is LGHNA, CDR2 YNFKEQ, per germline. For the CDR3, the DNA is TGTGCCAGCAGCCATCAGGTTAACACCGGGGAGCTGTTTTTT. It codes for CASSHQVNTGELFF.

The V call is TRBV6-4, the J call TRBJ1-2; D is uncertain. The CDR3 loop spans 14 amino acids. Trimming took off 3 bases at V and 6 bases at J, with 14 bases between the two ends. Germline V gives CDR1 MRHNA, CDR2 SNTAGT. The CDR3 reads CASSDLDGGNGYTF. CDR3 DNA: TGTGCCAGCAGTGATTTGGACGGCGGAAATGGCTACACCTTC.

V is TRBV10-2 and J is TRBJ1-5; D is uncertain. The CDR3 totals 15 residues. From germline, CDR1 is WSHSY and CDR2 SAAADI. V lost 8 bases to trimming and J lost 0 bases, with 14 bases between them. The CDR3 spells CASRPALNSNQPQHF. For the CDR3, the DNA is TGCGCCAGCCGACCCGCTCTGAATAGCAATCAGCCCCAGCATTTT.

The CDR3 reads CASSSGTPGSYNSPLHF. In DNA form, the CDR3 reads TGTGCCAGCAGCTCTGGAACTCCCGGCTCCTATAATTCACCCCTCCACTTT. The chain recombines TRBV5-4 with TRBJ1-6; D gene uncertain. The germline V gene encodes CDR1 SGHNT and CDR2 YYREEE (reference sequence). The V end lost 3 bases, the J end lost 0 bases, and 13 bases lay between the germline ends. CDR3 length: 17 amino acids.

In its sample, this clone was seen a few times. The chain joins TRBV5-6 to TRBJ1-1; D not resolved. Trimming shortened V by 0 bases and J by 3 bases, and 12 bases separated the two germline ends. The CDR3 consists of 15 residues. Germline V gene lookup returns CDR1 SGHDT and CDR2 YYEEEE. The CDR3 protein is CASSLVGRADTEAFF. CDR3 DNA sequence: TGTGCCAGCAGCTTGGTTGGAAGGGCGGACACTGAAGCTTTCTTT.

V usage is TRBV9 and J usage is TRBJ2-2; TRBD2 matches at 8 bases. Germline trimming cut 6 bases from V and 1 base from J; bases unmatched to any gene: 5. CDR3 size: 15 residues. CDR1 SGDLS and CDR2 YYNGEE come from the germline V gene. CDR3 in amino acids: CASMAGLGNTGELFF. The CDR3 DNA follows: TGTGCCAGCATGGCGGGACTAGGGAACACCGGGGAGCTGTTTTTT.

This clone was counted only a few times. The chain couples TRBV18 to TRBJ2-5; possibly TRBD1 for D (6 bases). Germline values: CDR1 KGHSH, CDR2 LQKENI. V lost 1 base and J 2 bases, leaving 14 bases between the germline ends. The CDR3 is made up of 16 amino acids. CDR3 DNA: TGTGCCAGCTCACCACAGCTCGCCGACAGGCAAGAGACCCAGTACTTC. Encoded protein: CASSPQLADRQETQYF.

In this sample, this clone turned up once. The J gene is TRBJ2-3, the V gene TRBV2, with D uncertain. The V end was cut by 4 bases, the J end by 1 base, with 6 bases between. The CDR3 spans 13 residues. CDR1 is SNHLY and CDR2 is FYNNEI in the germline V gene. CDR3 amino acids: CASSGFGTDTQYF. CDR3 DNA: TGTGCCAGCAGTGGGTTTGGCACAGATACGCAGTATTTT.

The CDR3 nucleotides read TGTGCCAGCAGCGCTTCGGGGTCCGGGGCTGGCACAGATACGCAGTATTTT. This encodes CASSASGSGAGTDTQYF. The chain uses TRBV7-9 and TRBJ2-3; D could derive from TRBD1 or TRBD2 (5 bases each). Germline V CDR1 and CDR2: SEHNR, FQNEAQ (reference sequence). Between the trimmed V and J ends, which lost 5 bases and 1 base, there was a span of 19 bases. This CDR3 has 17 amino acids.

This sequence joins TRBV7-3 and TRBJ2-1; D may correspond to TRBD1 or TRBD2 (5 bases each). The CDR3 spans 15 residues. V was cut by 0 bases and J by 4 bases, with 10 bases left in between. The germline V gene encodes CDR1 SGHTA and CDR2 FQGTGA. DNA for the CDR3: TGTGCCAGCAGCTTAACTAGGGACGAGTACAATGAGCAGTTCTTC. It yields the protein CASSLTRDEYNEQFF.

V is TRBV5-1 and J is TRBJ2-1; either TRBD1 or TRBD2 may supply D (6 bases each). V lost 7 bases to trimming and J lost 6 bases, with 17 bases between them. Germline CDR1 and CDR2: SGHRS and YFSETQ. CDR3 length equals 14 residues. DNA of the CDR3: TGCGCCAGCCATACAGGGATGGGACTCAATGAGCAGTTCTTC. This codes for CASHTGMGLNEQFF.

The gene calls are TRBV11-2 and TRBJ1-2; no clear D gene. Germline CDR1 SGHAT, CDR2 FQNNGV. This CDR3 spans 13 amino acids. The germline V and J ends were trimmed by 2 bases and 3 bases, with 7 bases remaining between them. DNA of the CDR3: TGTGCCAGCAGCTTAACGCAGGACTATGGCTACACCTTC. This gives the protein CASSLTQDYGYTF.

The CDR3 reads CASRPQGAGEQYF. The CDR3 DNA reads TGCGCCAGCAGGCCTCAGGGGGCGGGGGAGCAGTACTTC. The chain joins TRBV4-1 to TRBJ2-5, with a weak D call TRBD1 (8 bases). V shed 6 bases and J shed 11 bases, with 19 bases lying between them. The CDR3 loop spans 13 amino acids. Germline V lookup: CDR1 MGHRA, CDR2 YSYEKL.

The chain recombines TRBV2 with TRBJ1-4; D might be TRBD1 (6 bases). The CDR3 totals 13 residues. V was cut by 9 bases and J by 4 bases, with 12 bases left in between. The germline V gene encodes CDR1 SNHLY and CDR2 FYNNEI. For the CDR3, the DNA is TGTGCCAGTAATCAGGGGAATAATGAAAAACTGTTTTTT. Protein product: CASNQGNNEKLFF.

The gene calls are TRBV15 and TRBJ2-2; no clear D gene. Germline CDR1 reads LNHNV; CDR2 reads YYDKDF (reference sequence). The CDR3 covers 15 residues. The V gene lost 1 base and the J gene lost 5 bases, with 11 bases spanning the gap. DNA for the CDR3: TGTGCCACCAGCAGAGGTAAAGTGGGAACCGGGGAGCTGTTTTTT. As protein: CATSRGKVGTGELFF.

The V gene is TRBV23-1, the J gene TRBJ2-4; TRBD2 matches at 7 bases. TRBV23-1 qualifies as an ORF whose function is uncertain. Trimming took 7 bases from V and 6 from J; bases not matched to a gene: 6. CDR3 length: 13 residues. The CDR3 DNA sequence: TGCGCCAGCACCTTCGGCGGGGGAAACATTCAGTACTTC. This gives the protein CASTFGGGNIQYF.